Presented here are 15 T cell receptor beta chains from one specimen sequenced in a study of control samples from healthy donors and cancer patients. Sequencing used immunoSEQ multiplex PCR; TCRdb keeps in-frame clones, though not all of them. The table records tens of thousands of clones, roughly 82% of them present only once. Specimen: blood. These receptors all come from a man in his fifties in good health.

The chain couples TRBV4-3 to TRBJ1-3; D not certain. CDR3 length: 14 residues. CDR1 is LGHNA and CDR2 is YSLEER in the germline V gene. The ends were cut back, 1 base at V and 4 bases at J, with 8 bases in the middle. The CDR3, as DNA: TGCGCCAGCAGCCAAGTATTAGGGGGAAACACCATATATTTT. This translates into CASSQVLGGNTIYF.

The genes are TRBV7-9 and TRBJ2-5, with 8 bases matching TRBD2. Germline V gives CDR1 SEHNR, CDR2 FQNEAQ (reference sequence). There are 16 residues in the CDR3. V was clipped by 7 bases and J by 4 bases; unmatched bases: 14. The DNA of the CDR3 is TGTGCCAGCATCGAAAGGAACAGCGGGAGATTAGAGACCCAGTACTTC. Protein product: CASIERNSGRLETQYF.

The V call is TRBV5-4, the J call TRBJ1-1; no definite D call. Germline CDR1 SGHNT, CDR2 YYREEE (reference sequence). Trimming took 0 bases from V and 6 from J, leaving 15 bases between them. The CDR3 totals 15 residues. CDR3 sequence: CASSLDLVGIAEAFF. CDR3 DNA: TGTGCCAGCAGCTTGGATCTGGTAGGGATTGCTGAAGCTTTCTTT.

This CDR3 reads CASSPSSRTSGRTGELFF. DNA for the CDR3: TGTGCCAGCTCACCGTCATCTAGGACTAGCGGGCGAACCGGGGAGCTGTTTTTT. This chain connects TRBV18 to TRBJ2-2; 11 bases agree with TRBD2. Unmatched junction bases numbered 11, after V lost 3 bases and J lost 5 bases. The germline V gene encodes CDR1 KGHSH and CDR2 LQKENI. The CDR3 covers 18 residues.

V is TRBV5-1 and J is TRBJ2-2; weak D call: TRBD1 (5 bases). CDR3 size: 16 residues. Trimming took off 7 bases at V and 5 bases at J, with 21 bases between the two ends. Germline CDR1 reads SGHRS; CDR2 reads YFSETQ. Here the CDR3 DNA reads TGCGCCAGCGGCCAGGGAAGGGGCGCTGGGACCGGGGAGCTGTTTTTT. Protein product: CASGQGRGAGTGELFF.

The chain has TRBV7-2 and TRBJ1-3; no firm D call. CDR3 length: 11 residues. Germline values: CDR1 SGHTA, CDR2 FQGNSA. The ends were cut back, 6 bases at V and 1 base at J, with 1 base in the middle. CDR3 coding DNA: TGTGCCAGCAGGTCTGGAAACACCATATATTTT. It codes for CASRSGNTIYF.

This chain joins TRBV3-1 (or the pseudogene TRBV3-2) and TRBJ2-7; possibly TRBD2 for D (6 bases). V was clipped by 4 bases and J by 6 bases, with 10 bases between them. Germline CDR1 LGHDT, CDR2 YNNKEL (reference sequence). The CDR3 totals 12 residues. In nucleotides, the CDR3 is TGTGCCAGCAGCCCAGGGACTCTCGAGCAGTACTTC. Translation: CASSPGTLEQYF.

This clone was recorded only once. The same CDR3 also results from other DNA sequences found in this sample. V usage is TRBV28 and J usage is TRBJ2-3; the D is unclear. Germline V gene sequence: CDR1 MDHEN, CDR2 SYDVKM. The CDR3 has 13 amino acids. V was pared by 4 bases and J by 2 bases, with 7 bases between. The CDR3 DNA reads TGTGCCAGCAGTTCGTCTTTCACAGATACGCAGTATTTT. Its translation: CASSSSFTDTQYF.

The V gene is TRBV5-8, the J gene TRBJ2-3, with 13 positions matching TRBD2. Germline V gene data show CDR1 as SGHTS and CDR2 as YDEGEE. CDR3 length: 16 residues. Trimming cost V 4 bases and J 7 bases; bases outside gene matches: 9. DNA of the CDR3: TGTGCCAGCAGCCCTGCACTAGCGGGAGGGCGAAATACGCAGTATTTT. Its translation is CASSPALAGGRNTQYF. The variable domain in full, completed from reference TRBV5-8 and TRBJ2-3, reads EAGVTQSPTHLIKTRGQQATLRCSPISGHTSVYWYQQALGLGLQFLLWYDEGEERNRGNFPPRFSGRQFPNYSSELNVNALELEDSALYLCASSPALAGGRNTQYFGPGTRLTVL.

This clone was picked up a small number of times. The V and J genes are TRBV11-2 and TRBJ1-3, with D unresolved. CDR1 and CDR2 from the germline V gene are SGHAT and FQNNGV. Trimming cost V 1 base and J 0 bases, with 10 bases left between them. This CDR3 spans 16 amino acids. CDR3 DNA sequence: TGTGCCAGCAGCTTAGGGACTATTACCTCTGGAAACACCATATATTTT. It specifies CASSLGTITSGNTIYF.

The rearrangement joins TRBV15 to TRBJ2-1; D is uncertain. Germline V gene sequence: CDR1 LNHNV, CDR2 YYDKDF (reference sequence). V was cut by 1 base and J by 0 bases, with 13 bases left in between. The length of the CDR3 is 17 residues. CDR3 bases: TGTGCCACCAGCAGAGTGGCGCTCCCGAGCTCCTACAATGAGCAGTTCTTC. Encoded protein: CATSRVALPSSYNEQFF.

V usage is TRBV27 and J usage is TRBJ2-1, with D possibly being TRBD2 (5 bases). This CDR3 comprises 17 residues. V lost 7 bases, J lost 6 bases, and 25 bases lay in between. CDR1 MNHEY and CDR2 SMNVEV come from the germline V gene (reference sequence). The CDR3 region is CASILFSGPSQGNEQFF. CDR3 nucleotides: TGTGCCAGCATTCTATTCTCCGGGCCTAGCCAAGGCAATGAGCAGTTCTTC.

The DNA of the CDR3 is TGTGCCAGCAGCGTTCGGGTGAACACTGAAGCTTTCTTT. Translated: CASSVRVNTEAFF. The chain carries TRBV5-6 and TRBJ1-1; no reliable D call. The CDR3 extends over 13 amino acids. CDR1 and CDR2 (germline): SGHDT, YYEEEE. Trimming pared 4 bases from V and 0 bases from J, leaving 7 bases between.

The CDR3 DNA sequence: TGTGCCAGCAGCGCCCCACCGGGACAGGGGGCGTACGAGCAGTACTTC. Translated, it gives CASSAPPGQGAYEQYF. The chain employs TRBV25-1 and TRBJ2-7, with TRBD1 matching over 12 bases. V was clipped by 6 bases and J by 4 bases; unmatched bases: 10. CDR1 is MGHDK and CDR2 is SYGVNS in the germline V gene. The CDR3 consists of 16 residues.

As concerns this clone: This sample also contains other DNA sequences that code for the same CDR3. The chain couples TRBV29-1 to TRBJ2-3; D is ambiguous. Germline-derived CDR1 and CDR2 are SQVTM and ANQGSEA. The CDR3 is made up of 10 amino acids. V was clipped by 6 bases and J by 3 bases, with 4 bases between them. CDR3 sequence: CSVRTDTQYF. DNA of the CDR3: TGCAGCGTACGGACAGATACGCAGTATTTT.